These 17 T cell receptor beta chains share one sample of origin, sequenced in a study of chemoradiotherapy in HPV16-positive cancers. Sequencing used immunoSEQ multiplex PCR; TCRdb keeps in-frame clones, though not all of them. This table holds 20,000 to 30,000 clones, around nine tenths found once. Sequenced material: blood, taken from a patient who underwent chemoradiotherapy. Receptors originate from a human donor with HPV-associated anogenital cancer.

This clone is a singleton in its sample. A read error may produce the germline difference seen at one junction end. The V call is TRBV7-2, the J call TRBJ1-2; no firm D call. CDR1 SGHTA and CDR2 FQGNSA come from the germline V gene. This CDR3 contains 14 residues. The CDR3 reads CASNLEGIGYGYTF. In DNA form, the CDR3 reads TGTGCCAGCAACTTAGAGGGTATTGGCTATGGCTACACCTTC.

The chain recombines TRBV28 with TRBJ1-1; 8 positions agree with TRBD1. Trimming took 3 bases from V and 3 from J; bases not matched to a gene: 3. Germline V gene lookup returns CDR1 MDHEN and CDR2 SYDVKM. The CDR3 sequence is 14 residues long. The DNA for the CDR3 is TGTGCCAGCAGTTTTTGGACAGGGCACACTGAAGCTTTCTTT. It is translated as CASSFWTGHTEAFF.

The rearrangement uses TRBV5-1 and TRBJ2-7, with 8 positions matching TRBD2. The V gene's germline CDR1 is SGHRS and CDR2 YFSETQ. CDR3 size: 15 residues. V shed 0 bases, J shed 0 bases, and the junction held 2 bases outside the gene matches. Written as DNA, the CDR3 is TGCGCCAGCAGCTTGGGGGGACTAGGCTCCTACGAGCAGTACTTC. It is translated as CASSLGGLGSYEQYF.

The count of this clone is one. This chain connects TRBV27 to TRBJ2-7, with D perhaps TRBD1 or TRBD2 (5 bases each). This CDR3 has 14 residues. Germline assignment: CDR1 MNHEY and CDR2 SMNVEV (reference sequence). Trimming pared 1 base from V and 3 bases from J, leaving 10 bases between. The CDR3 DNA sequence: TGTGCCAGCAGTTTATATGGGGGTATCTACGAGCAGTACTTC. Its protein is CASSLYGGIYEQYF.

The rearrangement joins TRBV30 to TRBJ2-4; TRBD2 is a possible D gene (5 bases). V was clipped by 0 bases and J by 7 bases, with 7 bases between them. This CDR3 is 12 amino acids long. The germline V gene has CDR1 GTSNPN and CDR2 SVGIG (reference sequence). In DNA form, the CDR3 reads TGTGCCTGGAGTGTCAGAGGGAACATTCAGTACTTC. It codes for CAWSVRGNIQYF.

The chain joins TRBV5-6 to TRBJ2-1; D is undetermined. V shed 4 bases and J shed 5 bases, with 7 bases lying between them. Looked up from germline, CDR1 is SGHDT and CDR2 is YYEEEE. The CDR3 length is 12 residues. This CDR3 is CASSLVNNEQFF. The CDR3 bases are TGTGCCAGCAGCCTCGTGAACAATGAGCAGTTCTTC.

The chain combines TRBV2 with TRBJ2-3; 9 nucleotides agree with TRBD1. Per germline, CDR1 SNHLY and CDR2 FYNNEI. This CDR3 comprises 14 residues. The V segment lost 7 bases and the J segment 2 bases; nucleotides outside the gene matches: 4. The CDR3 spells CASKRDRVTDTQYF. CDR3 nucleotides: TGTGCCAGCAAAAGGGACAGGGTCACAGATACGCAGTATTTT.

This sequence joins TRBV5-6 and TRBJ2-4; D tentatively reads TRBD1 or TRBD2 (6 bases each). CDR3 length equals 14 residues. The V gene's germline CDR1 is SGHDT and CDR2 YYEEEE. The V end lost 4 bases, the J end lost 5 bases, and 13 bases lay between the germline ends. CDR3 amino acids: CASSPRGLENIQYF. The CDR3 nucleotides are TGTGCCAGCAGCCCCCGGGGGCTCGAAAACATTCAGTACTTC.

CDR3 DNA: TGTGCCAGCAGCTTCCGGGACAGACCAGCCACCGGGGAGCTGTTTTTT. It encodes CASSFRDRPATGELFF. V and J are TRBV5-4 and TRBJ2-2; 7 bases match TRBD1. CDR3 length equals 16 residues. Germline V gene data show CDR1 as SGHNT and CDR2 as YYREEE (reference sequence). Trimming at V came to 2 bases and at J to 4 bases, leaving 8 bases not matched to a gene.

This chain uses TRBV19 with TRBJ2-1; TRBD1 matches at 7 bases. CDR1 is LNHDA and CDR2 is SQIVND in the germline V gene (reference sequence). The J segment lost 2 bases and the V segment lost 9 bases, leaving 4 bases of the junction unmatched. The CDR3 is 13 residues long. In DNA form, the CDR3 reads TGTGCCAGCAGGGGGACAGCCTACAATGAGCAGTTCTTC. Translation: CASRGTAYNEQFF.

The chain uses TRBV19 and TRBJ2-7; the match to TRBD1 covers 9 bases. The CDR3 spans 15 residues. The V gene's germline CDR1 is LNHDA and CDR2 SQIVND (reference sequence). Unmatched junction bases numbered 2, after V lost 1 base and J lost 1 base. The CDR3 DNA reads TGTGCCAGTAGTATAGTCGACAGGGGGTCCTACGAGCAGTACTTC. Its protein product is CASSIVDRGSYEQYF.

The CDR3 here is CASSDGWETQYF. The DNA of the CDR3 is TGTGCCAGCTCAGATGGGTGGGAGACCCAGTACTTC. This chain connects TRBV18 to TRBJ2-5, with no clear D. CDR3 length: 12 amino acids. Trimming left V 5 bases short and J 5 bases short, with 9 bases between. CDR1 and CDR2 (germline): KGHSH, LQKENI.

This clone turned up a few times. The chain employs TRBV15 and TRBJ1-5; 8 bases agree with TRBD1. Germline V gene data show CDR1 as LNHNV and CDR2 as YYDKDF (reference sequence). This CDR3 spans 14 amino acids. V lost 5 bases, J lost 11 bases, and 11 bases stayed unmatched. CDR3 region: CATSAGTGGKAQHF. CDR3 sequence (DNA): TGTGCCACCAGCGCCGGGACAGGAGGGAAGGCCCAGCATTTT.

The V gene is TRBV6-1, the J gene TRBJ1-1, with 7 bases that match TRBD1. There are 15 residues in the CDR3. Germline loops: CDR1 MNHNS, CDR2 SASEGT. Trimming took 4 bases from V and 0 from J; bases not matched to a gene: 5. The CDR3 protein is CASSGGGLLNTEAFF. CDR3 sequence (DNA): TGTGCCAGCAGTGGAGGGGGCCTGTTGAACACTGAAGCTTTCTTT.

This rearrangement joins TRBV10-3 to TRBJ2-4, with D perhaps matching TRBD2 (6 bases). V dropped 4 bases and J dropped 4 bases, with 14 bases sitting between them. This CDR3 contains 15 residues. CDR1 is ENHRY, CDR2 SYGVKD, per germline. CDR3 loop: CAISGELAGKNIQYF. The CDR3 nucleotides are TGTGCCATCAGTGGGGAGTTGGCGGGAAAAAACATTCAGTACTTC.

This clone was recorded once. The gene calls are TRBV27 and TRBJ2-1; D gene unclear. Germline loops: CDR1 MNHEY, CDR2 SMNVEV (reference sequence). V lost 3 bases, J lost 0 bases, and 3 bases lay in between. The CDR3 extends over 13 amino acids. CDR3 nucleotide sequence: TGTGCCAGCAGTTTCTACTCCTACAATGAGCAGTTCTTC. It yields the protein CASSFYSYNEQFF.

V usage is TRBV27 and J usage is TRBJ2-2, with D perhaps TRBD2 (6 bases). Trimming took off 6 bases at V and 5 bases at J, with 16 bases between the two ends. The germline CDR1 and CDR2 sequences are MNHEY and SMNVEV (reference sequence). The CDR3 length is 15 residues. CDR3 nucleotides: TGTGCCAGCAGAGGGGCGGGAAGAGGGACCGGGGAGCTGTTTTTT. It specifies CASRGAGRGTGELFF.